Listed here are 23 T cell receptor beta chains from one sample, sequenced in a study of OX40 agonist ivuxolimab in advanced cancers. Repertoires were generated with immunoSEQ multiplex PCR, while TCRdb's copy carries only in-frame clones and drops some. The profile covers 45,000 to 55,000 clones, with under 90% appearing a single time and around 1.6% taken by the ten largest. This specimen consisted of CD4+ or CD8+ T cells sorted from blood, obtained in a trial of the OX40 agonist ivuxolimab. The source of these receptors is an adult with an advanced solid tumor such as melanoma, head and neck, liver or kidney cancer.

The chain uses TRBV4-3 and TRBJ2-5; D is unclear. This CDR3 is built from 15 residues. From germline, CDR1 is LGHNA and CDR2 YSLEER. Trimming removed 1 base at V and 2 bases at J, with 11 bases between. The CDR3 region is CASSQAGRLQETQYF. CDR3 DNA: TGCGCCAGCAGCCAAGCGGGCAGGCTGCAAGAGACCCAGTACTTC.

This chain joins TRBV19 and TRBJ2-5, with D uncertain. Per germline, CDR1 LNHDA and CDR2 SQIVND (reference sequence). CDR3 size: 15 residues. The V end lost 5 bases, the J end lost 4 bases, and 17 bases lay between the germline ends. In DNA, the CDR3 is TGTGCCAGTAGTCCCCCTGGCTCAGGCGGAGAGACCCAGTACTTC. Protein: CASSPPGSGGETQYF. Full variable domain (missing parts from reference TRBV19 and TRBJ2-5): DGGITQSPKYLFRKEGQNVTLSCEQNLNHDAMYWYRQDPGQGLRLIYYSQIVNDFQKGDIAEGYSVSREKKESFPLTVTSAQKNPTAFYLCASSPPGSGGETQYFGPGTRLLVL.

This chain uses TRBV19 with TRBJ2-1; D is perhaps TRBD1 or TRBD2 (5 bases each). The CDR3 consists of 17 residues. Trimming removed 6 bases from V and 2 bases from J, with 20 bases in between. The germline V gene has CDR1 LNHDA and CDR2 SQIVND (reference sequence). The CDR3, as DNA: TGTGCCAGTAGGGGTCCTGGGACGGCTAGAACCTACAATGAGCAGTTCTTC. It specifies CASRGPGTARTYNEQFF.

There are a few counts of this clone. The chain joins TRBV16 to TRBJ2-3, with D uncertain. From germline, CDR1 is KGHSY and CDR2 FQNENV. The CDR3 contains 14 residues. V was shortened by 0 bases and J by 5 bases, with 9 bases between the two germline ends. CDR3 sequence reads: CASSQSNVQDTQYF. The CDR3 bases are TGTGCCAGCAGCCAATCGAACGTCCAAGATACGCAGTATTTT.

This clone was counted a single time. The V call is TRBV7-3, the J call TRBJ2-1; the D is unclear. This CDR3 has 15 residues. Trimming took off 2 bases at V and 0 bases at J, with 8 bases between the two ends. CDR1 and CDR2 (germline): SGHTA, FQGTGA. In DNA, the CDR3 is TGTGCCAGCAGCTTAGATAGTAGCTCCTACAATGAGCAGTTCTTC. The encoded protein is CASSLDSSSYNEQFF.

This clone has just one count. V is TRBV19 and J is TRBJ1-5, with unresolved D. The CDR3 extends over 14 amino acids. V was trimmed by 5 bases and J by 9 bases, leaving 17 bases between them. Germline CDR1 LNHDA, CDR2 SQIVND (reference sequence). CDR3 sequence: CASSPRDVEGPQHF. CDR3 bases: TGTGCCAGTAGTCCGAGGGATGTCGAGGGGCCCCAGCATTTT.

The chain uses TRBV12-5 and TRBJ1-1; D may be TRBD1 (5 bases). Germline assignment: CDR1 LGHNT and CDR2 FRNRAP. With 5 bases removed from V and 8 bases from J, the gap between germline ends came to 15 bases. The CDR3 totals 13 residues. The CDR3 DNA reads TGTGCTAGTGGTCTCACAGGTTCCCTCGAAGCTTTCTTT. It specifies CASGLTGSLEAFF.

The rearrangement joins TRBV6-6 to TRBJ1-5, with 9 bases identical to TRBD1. The V segment lost 2 bases and the J segment 1 base; nucleotides outside the gene matches: 3. From germline, CDR1 is MNHNY and CDR2 SVGAGI (reference sequence). The length of the CDR3 is 16 residues. CDR3 loop: CASSYTGQGSNQPQHF. Written as DNA, the CDR3 is TGTGCCAGCAGTTACACAGGACAGGGGAGCAATCAGCCCCAGCATTTT.

V gene TRBV29-1 combines with J gene TRBJ2-5, with D possibly being TRBD2 (6 bases). Germline V gene sequence: CDR1 SQVTM, CDR2 ANQGSEA. With 2 bases removed from V and 2 bases from J, the gap between germline ends came to 15 bases. This CDR3 spans 15 amino acids. The CDR3 nucleotides are TGCAGCGTTGAACGGGCAGGGCGGGGACAAGAGACCCAGTACTTC. Encoded protein: CSVERAGRGQETQYF.

The V call is TRBV19, the J call TRBJ1-5; D is unresolved. The CDR3 sequence is 15 residues long. Per germline, CDR1 LNHDA and CDR2 SQIVND (reference sequence). The germline V and J ends were trimmed by 5 bases and 1 base, with 12 bases remaining between them. CDR3 loop: CASSSWGGSNQPQHF. The CDR3 bases are TGTGCCAGTAGTTCTTGGGGTGGGAGCAATCAGCCCCAGCATTTT. The whole variable domain, remainder taken from reference TRBV19 and TRBJ1-5, is DGGITQSPKYLFRKEGQNVTLSCEQNLNHDAMYWYRQDPGQGLRLIYYSQIVNDFQKGDIAEGYSVSREKKESFPLTVTSAQKNPTAFYLCASSSWGGSNQPQHFGDGTRLSIL.

J is TRBJ2-5 and V is TRBV5-4; no clear D. Looked up from germline, CDR1 is SGHNT and CDR2 is YYREEE (reference sequence). Trimming stripped 3 bases from V and 4 bases from J, with 16 bases between. The CDR3 runs 15 residues. CDR3 sequence reads: CASSWGRGGTETQYF. DNA of the CDR3: TGTGCCAGCAGCTGGGGTCGCGGCGGAACAGAGACCCAGTACTTC.

The V call is TRBV19, the J call TRBJ2-1, with D unclear. Looked up from germline, CDR1 is LNHDA and CDR2 is SQIVND (reference sequence). V was cut by 5 bases and J by 6 bases, with 17 bases left in between. CDR3 length: 15 amino acids. The CDR3 DNA is TGTGCCAGTAGTCGACTCCAGGACCCCTTCAATGAGCAGTTCTTC. It translates to CASSRLQDPFNEQFF. Variable domain in full (rest from reference TRBV19 and TRBJ2-1): DGGITQSPKYLFRKEGQNVTLSCEQNLNHDAMYWYRQDPGQGLRLIYYSQIVNDFQKGDIAEGYSVSREKKESFPLTVTSAQKNPTAFYLCASSRLQDPFNEQFFGPGTRLTVL.

The rearrangement links TRBV29-1 to TRBJ1-3; D possibly corresponds to TRBD1 (5 bases). Germline V gives CDR1 SQVTM, CDR2 ANQGSEA. V gave up 6 bases and J gave up 0 bases, with 9 bases separating them. The CDR3 spans 13 residues. The CDR3, as DNA: TGCAGCGTCGGACAAAACTCTGGAAACACCATATATTTT. Encoded protein: CSVGQNSGNTIYF.

This clone came up once. V gene TRBV29-1 combines with J gene TRBJ2-3; TRBD1 agrees at 7 bases. V shed 6 bases and J 3 bases; nucleotides not matched to a gene: 12. This CDR3 has 15 amino acids. CDR1 and CDR2 (germline): SQVTM, ANQGSEA. The CDR3 sequence is CSVPAQGWLTDTQYF. CDR3 DNA: TGCAGCGTCCCCGCACAGGGGTGGTTGACAGATACGCAGTATTTT.

Notes on this clone: The same CDR3 can be traced to other DNA sequences in this sample. The CDR3 region is CASSIGTSGTDTQYF. The CDR3 DNA follows: TGTGCCAGCAGCATCGGGACTAGCGGGACAGATACGCAGTATTTT. The gene calls are TRBV9 and TRBJ2-3; 12 bases map to TRBD2. Germline V gene lookup returns CDR1 SGDLS and CDR2 YYNGEE. V lost 4 bases, J lost 3 bases, and 3 bases stayed unmatched. The CDR3 has 15 amino acids.

The chain combines TRBV11-3 with TRBJ2-2, with a tentative D call TRBD1 (5 bases). Trimming shortened V by 5 bases and J by 0 bases, and 10 bases separated the two germline ends. The CDR3 contains 15 residues. Germline V lookup: CDR1 SGHNT, CDR2 YENEEA. The CDR3 is CASSQGSPNTGELFF. Here the CDR3 DNA reads TGTGCCAGCAGCCAGGGTAGCCCGAACACCGGGGAGCTGTTTTTT.

This chain connects TRBV9 to TRBJ2-5; 12 bases line up with TRBD2. The CDR3 consists of 17 residues. Germline values: CDR1 SGDLS, CDR2 YYNGEE. The J segment lost 3 bases and the V segment lost 4 bases, leaving 10 bases of the junction unmatched. Here the CDR3 DNA reads TGTGCCAGCAGCCCCGTGGCTAGCGGGAGGGCCAAAGAGACCCAGTACTTC. Amino acid sequence: CASSPVASGRAKETQYF.

This chain uses TRBV5-5 with TRBJ1-1, with D possibly being TRBD1 (6 bases). V lost 4 bases to trimming and J lost 3 bases, with 10 bases between them. The CDR3 extends over 13 amino acids. In germline, CDR1 is SGHKS, CDR2 YYEKEE (reference sequence). CDR3 amino acids: CASSVDRDTEAFF. The CDR3 nucleotides are TGTGCCAGCAGCGTGGACAGAGACACTGAAGCTTTCTTT.

The CDR3 nucleotides read TGTGCCAGCAGCCCCGACCGACAGTCGAATGAGCAGTTCTTC. Residues: CASSPDRQSNEQFF. The gene calls are TRBV5-5 and TRBJ2-1, with D possibly TRBD1 on 5 matching bases. V lost 4 bases and J lost 7, with 15 bases in between. Looked up from germline, CDR1 is SGHKS and CDR2 is YYEKEE (reference sequence). This CDR3 is built from 14 residues. Drawing the rest from reference TRBV5-5 and TRBJ2-1, the complete variable domain is DAGVTQSPTHLIKTRGQQVTLRCSPISGHKSVSWYQQVLGQGPQFIFQYYEKEERGRGNFPDRFSARQFPNYSSELNVNALLLGDSALYLCASSPDRQSNEQFFGPGTRLTVL.

This clone has more than one count but fewer than ten. The CDR3 bases are TGTGCCAGCACAACAGGCTCCACAGATACGCAGTATTTT. This translates into CASTTGSTDTQYF. The rearrangement uses TRBV6-4 and TRBJ2-3, with D possibly matching TRBD1 (5 bases). The V gene lost 7 bases and the J gene lost 2 bases, with 10 bases spanning the gap. Per germline, CDR1 MRHNA and CDR2 SNTAGT. This CDR3 is 13 amino acids long.

CDR3 amino acids: CASSQHRAAGANVLTF. In DNA, the CDR3 is TGTGCCAGCAGCCAGCACAGGGCGGCAGGGGCCAACGTCCTGACTTTC. The chain combines TRBV7-9 with TRBJ2-6, with D perhaps TRBD1 (6 bases). The germline V and J ends were trimmed by 5 bases and 4 bases, with 15 bases remaining between them. Germline V CDR1 and CDR2: SEHNR, FQNEAQ (reference sequence). CDR3 length: 16 residues.

This chain connects TRBV28 to TRBJ2-3; D is ambiguous. V was cut by 6 bases and J by 0 bases, with 4 bases left in between. The CDR3 totals 12 residues. CDR1 and CDR2 from the germline V gene are MDHEN and SYDVKM. This CDR3 reads CASSGSTDTQYF. CDR3 DNA: TGTGCCAGCAGCGGGAGCACAGATACGCAGTATTTT.

The chain carries TRBV5-6 and TRBJ1-4, with D unresolved. V was trimmed by 6 bases and J by 4 bases, leaving 13 bases between them. The length of the CDR3 is 14 residues. Germline assignment: CDR1 SGHDT and CDR2 YYEEEE. The CDR3 sequence is CASTPGLFNEKLFF. The CDR3 DNA is TGTGCCAGCACCCCGGGTCTGTTTAATGAAAAACTGTTTTTT.